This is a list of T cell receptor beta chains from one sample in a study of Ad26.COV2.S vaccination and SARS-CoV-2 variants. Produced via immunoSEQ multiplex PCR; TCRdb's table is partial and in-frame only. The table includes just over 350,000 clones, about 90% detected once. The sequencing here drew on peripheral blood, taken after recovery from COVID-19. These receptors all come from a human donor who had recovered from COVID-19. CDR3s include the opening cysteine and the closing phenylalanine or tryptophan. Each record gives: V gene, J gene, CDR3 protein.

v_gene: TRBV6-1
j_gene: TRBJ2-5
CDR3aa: CASKSGQETQYF

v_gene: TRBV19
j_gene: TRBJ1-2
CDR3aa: CASSIGDRVGGYTF

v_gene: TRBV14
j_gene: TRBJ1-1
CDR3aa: CASSQRTGGPEAFF

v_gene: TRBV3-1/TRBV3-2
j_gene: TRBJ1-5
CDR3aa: CASSQGKAQPQHF

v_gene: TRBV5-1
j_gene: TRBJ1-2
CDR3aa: CASNTQGTGDGYTF

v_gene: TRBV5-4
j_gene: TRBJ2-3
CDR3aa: CASSSRLAGRTDTQYF

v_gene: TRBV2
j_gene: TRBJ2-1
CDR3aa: CASTLSNNEQFF

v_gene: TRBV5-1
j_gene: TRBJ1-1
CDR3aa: CASSWGDRGFGEAFF

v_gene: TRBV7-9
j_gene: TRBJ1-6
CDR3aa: CASSSTRPGQGNSPLHF

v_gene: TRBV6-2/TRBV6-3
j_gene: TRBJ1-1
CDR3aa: CASSIVHRGRAEAFF

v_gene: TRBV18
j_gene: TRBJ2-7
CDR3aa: CASSPNDSNYEQYF

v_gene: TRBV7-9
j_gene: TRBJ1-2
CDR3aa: CASSYLGTGQANYGYTF

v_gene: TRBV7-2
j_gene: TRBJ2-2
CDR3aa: CASSSNFAGELFF

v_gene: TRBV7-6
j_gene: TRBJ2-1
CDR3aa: CASSLGERAGDEQFF

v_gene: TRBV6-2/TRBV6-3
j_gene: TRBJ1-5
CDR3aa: CASSSYRDSNQPQHF

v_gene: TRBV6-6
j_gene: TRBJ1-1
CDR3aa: CASEPDTNTEAFF

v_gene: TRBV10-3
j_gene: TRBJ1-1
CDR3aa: CAISELGTAKTRAEAFF

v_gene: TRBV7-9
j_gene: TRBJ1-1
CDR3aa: CASSPPQGESNTEAFF

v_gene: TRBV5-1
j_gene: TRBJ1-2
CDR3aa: CASSLGAASGTF

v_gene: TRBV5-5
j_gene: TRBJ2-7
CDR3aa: CASSFGEGGGYSEVLF

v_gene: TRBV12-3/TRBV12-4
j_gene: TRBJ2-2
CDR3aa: CASSLGSGELFF

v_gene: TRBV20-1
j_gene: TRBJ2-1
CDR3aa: CSAWTYNEQFF

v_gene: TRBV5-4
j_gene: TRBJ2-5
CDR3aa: CASSLPGGEETQYF

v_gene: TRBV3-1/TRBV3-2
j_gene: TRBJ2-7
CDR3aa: CASSLSWGPYEQYF

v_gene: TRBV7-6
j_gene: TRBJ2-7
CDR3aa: CASSLAKDSFYEQYF

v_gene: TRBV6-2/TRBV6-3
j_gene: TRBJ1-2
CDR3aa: CASSSGGGNYGYTF

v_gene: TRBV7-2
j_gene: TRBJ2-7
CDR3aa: CASSLGSPPLNEQYF

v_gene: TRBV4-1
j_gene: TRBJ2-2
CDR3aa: CASSPAAGELFF

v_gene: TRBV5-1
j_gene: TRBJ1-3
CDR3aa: CASKSSGNTIYF